This T cell receptor beta chain derives from a study of T cell responses to AZD1222 COVID-19 vaccine. The count of this clone is one. Deletions cut 4 bases from V and 11 bases from J, with 9 bases between. The germline CDR1 and CDR2 sequences are SGHDN and FVKESK. This CDR3 is 11 amino acids long. Profiling relied on immunoSEQ multiplex PCR, and the TCRdb table lists in-frame clones only, not all of them. The sample lists 250,000 to 300,000 clones, 90% to 95% occurring once. This clonotype was sampled from an adult who received the AZD1222 COVID-19 vaccine. The sample was peripheral blood, taken 28 days after the second AZD1222 dose. V gene TRBV14 combines with J gene TRBJ2-1; no clear D. CDR3 amino acids: CASSPGTKQFF. CDR3 bases: TGTGCCAGCAGCCCGGGCACCAAGCAGTTCTTC. The variable domain in full, with the rest retrieved from reference TRBV14 and TRBJ2-1, is EAGVTQFPSHSVIEKGQTVTLRCDPISGHDNLYWYRRVMGKEIKFLLHFVKESKQDESGMPNNRFLAERTGGTYSTLKVQPAELEDSGVYFCASSPGTKQFFGPGTRLTVL.